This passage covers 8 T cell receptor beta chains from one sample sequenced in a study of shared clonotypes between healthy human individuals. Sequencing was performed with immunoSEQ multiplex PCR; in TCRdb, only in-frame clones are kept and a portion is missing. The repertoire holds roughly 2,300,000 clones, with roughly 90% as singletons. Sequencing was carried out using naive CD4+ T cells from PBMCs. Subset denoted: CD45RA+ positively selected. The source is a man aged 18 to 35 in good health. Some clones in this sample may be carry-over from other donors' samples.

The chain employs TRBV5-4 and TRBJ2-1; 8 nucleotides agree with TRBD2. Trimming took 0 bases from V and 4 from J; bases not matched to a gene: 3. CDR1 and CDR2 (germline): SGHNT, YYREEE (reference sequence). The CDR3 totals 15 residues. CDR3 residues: CASSLVLAGYNEQFF. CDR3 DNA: TGTGCCAGCAGCTTGGTTCTAGCGGGTTACAATGAGCAGTTCTTC.

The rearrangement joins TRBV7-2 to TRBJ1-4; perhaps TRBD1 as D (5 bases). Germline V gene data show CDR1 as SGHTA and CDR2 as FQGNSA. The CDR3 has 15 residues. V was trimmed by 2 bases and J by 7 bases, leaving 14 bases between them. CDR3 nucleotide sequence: TGTGCCAGCAGCTTATATATCGGGGGGGGTGAAAAACTGTTTTTT. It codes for CASSLYIGGGEKLFF.

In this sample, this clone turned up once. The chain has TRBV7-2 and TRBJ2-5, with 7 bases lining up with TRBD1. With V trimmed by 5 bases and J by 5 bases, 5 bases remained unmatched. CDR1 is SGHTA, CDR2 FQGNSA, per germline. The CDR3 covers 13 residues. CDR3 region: CASSQRGLETQYF. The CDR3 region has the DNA TGTGCCAGCAGCCAGAGGGGGCTGGAGACCCAGTACTTC.

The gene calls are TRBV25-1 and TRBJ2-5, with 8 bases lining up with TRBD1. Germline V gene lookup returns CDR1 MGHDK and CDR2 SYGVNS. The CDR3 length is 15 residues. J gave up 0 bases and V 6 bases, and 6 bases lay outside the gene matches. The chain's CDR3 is CASRADRGNQETQYF. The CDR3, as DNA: TGTGCCAGCAGAGCAGACAGGGGCAACCAAGAGACCCAGTACTTC.

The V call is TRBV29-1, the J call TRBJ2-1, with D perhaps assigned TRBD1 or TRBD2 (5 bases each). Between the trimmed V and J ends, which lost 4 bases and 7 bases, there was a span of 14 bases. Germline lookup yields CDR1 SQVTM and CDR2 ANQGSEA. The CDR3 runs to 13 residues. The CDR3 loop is CSVGQGWENEQFF. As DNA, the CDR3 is TGCAGCGTTGGTCAGGGCTGGGAGAATGAGCAGTTCTTC.

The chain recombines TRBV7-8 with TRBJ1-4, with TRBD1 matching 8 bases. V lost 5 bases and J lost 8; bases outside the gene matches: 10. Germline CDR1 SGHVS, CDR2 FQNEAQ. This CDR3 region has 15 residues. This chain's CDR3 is CASSRTGRIGEKLFF. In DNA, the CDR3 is TGTGCCAGCAGCCGGACAGGGCGGATTGGGGAAAAACTGTTTTTT.

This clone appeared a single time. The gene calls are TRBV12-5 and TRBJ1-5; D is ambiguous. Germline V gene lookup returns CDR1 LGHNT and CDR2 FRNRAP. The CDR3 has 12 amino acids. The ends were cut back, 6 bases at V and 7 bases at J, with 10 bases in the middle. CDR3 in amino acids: CASGSSWQPQHF. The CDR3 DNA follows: TGTGCTAGTGGCTCCTCTTGGCAGCCCCAGCATTTT.

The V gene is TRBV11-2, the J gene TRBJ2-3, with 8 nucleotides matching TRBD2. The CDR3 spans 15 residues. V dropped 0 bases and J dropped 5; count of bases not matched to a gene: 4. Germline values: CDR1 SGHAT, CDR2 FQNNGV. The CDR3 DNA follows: TGTGCCAGCAGCTTAGACGGGAGGGCCGGAGATACGCAGTATTTT. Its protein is CASSLDGRAGDTQYF. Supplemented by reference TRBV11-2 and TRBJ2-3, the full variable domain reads EAGVAQSPRYKIIEKRQSVAFWCNPISGHATLYWYQQILGQGPKLLIQFQNNGVVDDSQLPKDRFSAERLKGVDSTLKIQPAKLEDSAVYLCASSLDGRAGDTQYFGPGTRLTVL.